This T cell receptor (beta chain) emerged from a study of blood T cell repertoires in COVID-19. On the study more broadly: Italy, Spain and the United States were the sources of the convalescent and acute COVID-19 samples. PBMCs, B-cell-depleted T cells, or T cells were the source of the cDNA or gDNA that made up the material.

Produced via immunoSEQ multiplex PCR; TCRdb's table is partial and in-frame only. The sample carries about 240,000 clones, around 90% recorded once. The V end lost 2 bases, the J end lost 7 bases, and 9 bases lay between the germline ends. There are 13 residues in the CDR3. Germline loops: CDR1 LNHDA, CDR2 SQIVND (reference sequence). The source of this sequence is a woman between 65 and 79 years old with active or convalescent COVID-19. Material: peripheral blood. This chain connects TRBV19 to TRBJ1-5; D is uncertain. The CDR3 DNA reads as TGTGCCAGTAGTATATCCGGGATCCAGCCCCAGCATTTT. Encoded protein: CASSISGIQPQHF.